In this sample, the clone carrying this TCR beta chain turned up a few times. Original processing notes: Reference gene primer amplification gave estimated nucleated cell counts. Sequencing used immunoSEQ multiplex PCR; TCRdb keeps in-frame clones, though not all of them. V and J calls and clone size are given by that table; D and trimming were obtained from the DNA. Among roughly 250,000 clones listed, about 89% were seen once. The CDR3 runs 14 residues. V was cut by 4 bases and J by 3 bases, with 10 bases left in between. Germline CDR1 and CDR2: WSHSY and SAAADI. The sample is drawn from a study of blood T cell repertoires in COVID-19. Study details: Sites in the United States, Italy and Spain provided acute and convalescent COVID-19 samples.

The sequence was obtained from a man in his thirties or forties with acute or convalescent COVID-19. The chain links TRBV10-2 to TRBJ1-3; D is uncertain. The sequencing input was peripheral blood. DNA for the CDR3: TGCGCCAGCAGTGGTGTAGGCGGTGGAAACACCATATATTTT. Translation gives CASSGVGGGNTIYF.